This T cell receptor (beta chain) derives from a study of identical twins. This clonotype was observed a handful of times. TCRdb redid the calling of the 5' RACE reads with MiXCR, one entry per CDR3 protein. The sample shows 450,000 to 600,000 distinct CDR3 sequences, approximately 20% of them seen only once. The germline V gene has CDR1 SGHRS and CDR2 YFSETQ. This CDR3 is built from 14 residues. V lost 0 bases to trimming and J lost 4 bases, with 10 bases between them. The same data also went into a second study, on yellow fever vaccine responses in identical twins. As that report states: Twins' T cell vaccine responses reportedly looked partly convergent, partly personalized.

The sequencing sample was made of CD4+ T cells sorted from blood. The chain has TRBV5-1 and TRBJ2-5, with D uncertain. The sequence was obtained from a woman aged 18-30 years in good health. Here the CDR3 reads CASSLGTSPETQYF. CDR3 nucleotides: TGCGCCAGCAGCTTGGGGACCTCTCCAGAGACCCAGTACTTC.